A selection of T cell receptor beta chains follows, all from one sample in a study of shared clonotypes between healthy human individuals. Produced via immunoSEQ multiplex PCR; TCRdb's table is partial and in-frame only. The sample includes around 1.9 million clones, about 92% of them seen just once. Sequenced material: naive CD8+ T cells from PBMCs. The receptors originated from a man younger than 35 in good health. Some clones in this sample may be carry-over from other donors' samples. The CDR3 runs from the conserved cysteine through the conserved F or W. Each record gives: J gene, clone size, V gene, D gene, CDR3 protein, CDR3 DNA. The D gene is left open where the match is weak. Clone size is not always given. Where it is, it says once, few, many or a class for expanded clones.

j_gene: TRBJ1-1; abundance: .; v_gene: TRBV5-6; d_gene: .; CDR3aa: CASSSDQGFVKEAFF; CDR3nt: TGTGCCAGCAGCTCCGACCAGGGTTTCGTTAAAGAAGCTTTCTTT
j_gene: TRBJ2-1; abundance: .; v_gene: TRBV7-6; d_gene: .; CDR3aa: CASSLLVGLYNEQFF; CDR3nt: TGTGCCAGCAGCTTGCTGGTAGGGCTTTACAATGAGCAGTTCTTC
j_gene: TRBJ2-7; abundance: .; v_gene: TRBV30; d_gene: TRBD2; CDR3aa: CAWRRQGATSGPYEQYF; CDR3nt: TGTGCCTGGAGGAGACAGGGAGCGACTAGCGGACCTTACGAGCAGTACTTC
j_gene: TRBJ2-7; abundance: .; v_gene: TRBV19; d_gene: TRBD2; CDR3aa: CASSMSSGIYEQYF; CDR3nt: TGTGCCAGTAGTATGTCTAGCGGGATCTACGAGCAGTACTTC
j_gene: TRBJ2-2; abundance: .; v_gene: TRBV28; d_gene: .; CDR3aa: CASSLDLGELFF; CDR3nt: TGTGCCAGCAGTTTAGATCTCGGGGAGCTGTTTTTT
j_gene: TRBJ2-3; abundance: once; v_gene: TRBV9; d_gene: .; CDR3aa: CASSDGAAEWADTQYF; CDR3nt: TGTGCCAGCAGCGACGGTGCAGCGGAGTGGGCAGATACGCAGTATTTT
j_gene: TRBJ2-1; abundance: .; v_gene: TRBV9; d_gene: TRBD2; CDR3aa: CASSVGGRANNEQFF; CDR3nt: TGTGCCAGCAGCGTTGGCGGGAGGGCCAACAATGAGCAGTTCTTC
j_gene: TRBJ2-7; abundance: .; v_gene: TRBV20-1; d_gene: .; CDR3aa: CSARVGGEQYF; CDR3nt: TGCAGTGCTAGAGTCGGTGGGGAGCAGTACTTC
j_gene: TRBJ1-1; abundance: once; v_gene: TRBV5-1; d_gene: .; CDR3aa: CASSGDWLGTEAFF; CDR3nt: TGCGCCAGCAGCGGGGACTGGCTAGGCACTGAAGCTTTCTTT
j_gene: TRBJ2-1; abundance: .; v_gene: TRBV7-9; d_gene: TRBD1; CDR3aa: CASSRGTEIGEQFF; CDR3nt: TGTGCCAGCAGCAGGGGGACAGAGATAGGTGAGCAGTTCTTC
j_gene: TRBJ2-3; abundance: .; v_gene: TRBV13; d_gene: TRBD2; CDR3aa: CASSLGLAGGGGEDTQYF; CDR3nt: TGTGCCAGCAGCTTAGGACTAGCGGGAGGCGGAGGGGAAGATACGCAGTATTTT
j_gene: TRBJ2-7; abundance: .; v_gene: TRBV7-8; d_gene: .; CDR3aa: CASSWGRVNEQYF; CDR3nt: TGTGCCAGCAGCTGGGGGAGAGTCAACGAGCAGTACTTC
j_gene: TRBJ2-3; abundance: .; v_gene: TRBV2; d_gene: TRBD2; CDR3aa: CASSLRAGGRTDTQYF; CDR3nt: TGTGCCAGCAGTCTACGAGCGGGAGGGCGCACAGATACGCAGTATTTT
j_gene: TRBJ1-5; abundance: .; v_gene: TRBV27; d_gene: TRBD1; CDR3aa: CASSPMGRGQGPQPQHF; CDR3nt: TGTGCCAGCAGTCCTATGGGTAGGGGACAGGGGCCTCAGCCCCAGCATTTT
j_gene: TRBJ2-1; abundance: .; v_gene: TRBV9; d_gene: .; CDR3aa: CASSLSGGRNNEQFF; CDR3nt: TGTGCCAGCAGCCTCTCCGGTGGGCGGAACAATGAGCAGTTCTTC
j_gene: TRBJ1-4; abundance: .; v_gene: TRBV28; d_gene: TRBD1; CDR3aa: CASSTTRGQGGEKLFF; CDR3nt: TGTGCCAGCAGCACCACTAGAGGACAGGGTGGTGAAAAACTGTTTTTT
j_gene: TRBJ2-1; abundance: .; v_gene: TRBV12-5; d_gene: .; CDR3aa: CASRGNEQFF; CDR3nt: TGTGCTAGCCGAGGCAATGAGCAGTTCTTC
j_gene: TRBJ2-6; abundance: .; v_gene: TRBV22-1; d_gene: .; CDR3aa: CPGRVIREQSRANVLTF; CDR3nt: TGTCCTGGGAGGGTAATACGCGAACAAAGTCGGGCCAACGTCCTGACTTTC
j_gene: TRBJ1-2; abundance: .; v_gene: TRBV28; d_gene: .; CDR3aa: CASSGKRGSYGYTF; CDR3nt: TGTGCCAGCAGCGGAAAAAGAGGGAGCTATGGCTACACCTTC
j_gene: TRBJ2-7; abundance: .; v_gene: TRBV4-1; d_gene: .; CDR3aa: CASSLYSGIYYEQYF; CDR3nt: TGCGCCAGCAGCCTATACTCCGGGATCTACTACGAGCAGTACTTC
j_gene: TRBJ2-5; abundance: .; v_gene: TRBV30; d_gene: .; CDR3aa: CAWSVFLPALQETQYF; CDR3nt: TGTGCCTGGAGTGTCTTCCTACCGGCCCTCCAAGAGACCCAGTACTTC
j_gene: TRBJ2-7; abundance: .; v_gene: TRBV28; d_gene: .; CDR3aa: CASSLIGGDYEQYF; CDR3nt: TGTGCCAGCAGTTTGATAGGGGGAGACTACGAGCAGTACTTC
j_gene: TRBJ2-2; abundance: .; v_gene: TRBV4-1; d_gene: .; CDR3aa: CASSQGPYPGRELFF; CDR3nt: TGCGCCAGCAGCCAAGGACCATACCCTGGTCGGGAGCTGTTTTTT
j_gene: TRBJ2-4; abundance: .; v_gene: TRBV4-1; d_gene: .; CDR3aa: CASSQVAGRPKNIQYF; CDR3nt: TGCGCCAGCAGCCAAGTTGCTGGACGACCCAAAAACATTCAGTACTTC
j_gene: TRBJ2-6; abundance: .; v_gene: TRBV27; d_gene: .; CDR3aa: CASSLAVGGANVLTF; CDR3nt: TGTGCCAGCAGTTTGGCGGTGGGGGGGGCCAACGTCCTGACTTTC
j_gene: TRBJ2-2; abundance: .; v_gene: TRBV7-9; d_gene: .; CDR3aa: CASSPRTDTGELFF; CDR3nt: TGTGCCAGCAGCCCAAGGACAGACACCGGGGAGCTGTTTTTT
j_gene: TRBJ1-1; abundance: .; v_gene: TRBV27; d_gene: .; CDR3aa: CASSTDIMNTEAFF; CDR3nt: TGTGCCAGCAGTACGGACATTATGAACACTGAAGCTTTCTTT
j_gene: TRBJ2-7; abundance: once; v_gene: TRBV28; d_gene: .; CDR3aa: CASSLEGNSYEQYF; CDR3nt: TGTGCCAGCAGTTTAGAAGGGAACTCCTACGAGCAGTACTTC
j_gene: TRBJ2-7; abundance: .; v_gene: TRBV7-3; d_gene: .; CDR3aa: CASSLTGALNEQYF; CDR3nt: TGTGCCAGCAGCTTAACTGGGGCTTTGAACGAGCAGTACTTC
j_gene: TRBJ2-7; abundance: .; v_gene: TRBV19; d_gene: TRBD1; CDR3aa: CATAPGQGREQYF; CDR3nt: TGTGCCACCGCTCCGGGACAGGGACGCGAGCAGTACTTC
j_gene: TRBJ1-2; abundance: .; v_gene: TRBV12-5; d_gene: .; CDR3aa: CASGFFKGGYTF; CDR3nt: TGTGCTAGTGGTTTTTTTAAGGGAGGCTACACCTTC
j_gene: TRBJ2-1; abundance: .; v_gene: TRBV23-1; d_gene: .; CDR3aa: CASKRSGCSYNEQFF; CDR3nt: TGCGCCAGCAAAAGGTCGGGCTGTAGCTACAATGAGCAGTTCTTC
j_gene: TRBJ2-7; abundance: .; v_gene: TRBV28; d_gene: TRBD1; CDR3aa: CASSFLQGAVYEQYF; CDR3nt: TGTGCCAGCAGTTTCTTACAGGGGGCGGTCTACGAGCAGTACTTC
j_gene: TRBJ2-5; abundance: .; v_gene: TRBV7-3; d_gene: .; CDR3aa: CASGPGPQETQYF; CDR3nt: TGTGCCAGCGGGCCGGGCCCCCAGGAGACCCAGTACTTC
j_gene: TRBJ1-1; abundance: .; v_gene: TRBV7-3; d_gene: .; CDR3aa: CASSLKGGVGHLEAFF; CDR3nt: TGTGCCAGCAGCTTAAAGGGGGGCGTCGGCCACCTTGAAGCTTTCTTT
j_gene: TRBJ1-1; abundance: .; v_gene: TRBV2; d_gene: TRBD1; CDR3aa: CASSELTGGPMNTEAFF; CDR3nt: TGTGCCAGCAGTGAACTAACAGGGGGCCCAATGAACACTGAAGCTTTCTTT
j_gene: TRBJ2-3; abundance: .; v_gene: TRBV27; d_gene: .; CDR3aa: CASSRILLPNTDTQYF; CDR3nt: TGTGCCAGCAGTAGAATCTTACTTCCCAACACAGATACGCAGTATTTT
j_gene: TRBJ2-1; abundance: .; v_gene: TRBV18; d_gene: TRBD2; CDR3aa: CASSPPRLAGTISYNEQFF; CDR3nt: TGTGCCAGCTCACCACCACGACTAGCGGGAACCATCTCCTACAATGAGCAGTTCTTC
j_gene: TRBJ2-5; abundance: .; v_gene: TRBV4-3; d_gene: TRBD2; CDR3aa: CASSGGGQETQYF; CDR3nt: TGCGCCAGCAGTGGGGGGGGCCAAGAGACCCAGTACTTC
j_gene: TRBJ2-6; abundance: once; v_gene: TRBV9; d_gene: .; CDR3aa: CASSGDLSGANVLTF; CDR3nt: TGTGCCAGCAGCGGGGACCTCTCTGGGGCCAACGTCCTGACTTTC
j_gene: TRBJ1-1; abundance: .; v_gene: TRBV29-1; d_gene: .; CDR3aa: CSVDRALEAFF; CDR3nt: TGCAGCGTTGACCGGGCCCTTGAAGCTTTCTTT
j_gene: TRBJ2-7; abundance: .; v_gene: TRBV7-9; d_gene: TRBD2; CDR3aa: CASSPLAGGLYEQYF; CDR3nt: TGTGCCAGCAGCCCCTTAGCGGGAGGTCTCTACGAGCAGTATTTC
j_gene: TRBJ2-3; abundance: .; v_gene: TRBV2; d_gene: .; CDR3aa: CASSGEGRSAWDTQYF; CDR3nt: TGTGCCAGCAGTGGTGAAGGGCGGAGTGCGTGGGATACGCAGTATTTT
j_gene: TRBJ2-5; abundance: .; v_gene: TRBV6-4; d_gene: .; CDR3aa: CASSERTGIQETQYF; CDR3nt: TGTGCCAGCAGCGAGAGGACTGGAATACAAGAGACCCAGTACTTC
j_gene: TRBJ2-1; abundance: .; v_gene: TRBV11-1; d_gene: .; CDR3aa: CASSLAGVFEQFF; CDR3nt: TGTGCCAGCAGCTTAGCGGGAGTTTTTGAGCAGTTCTTC
j_gene: TRBJ2-3; abundance: .; v_gene: TRBV6-1; d_gene: .; CDR3aa: CASSEDFAGTSTDTQYF; CDR3nt: TGTGCCAGCAGTGAAGATTTTGCAGGAACTAGCACAGATACGCAGTATTTT